Following are 23 T cell receptor beta chains from one sample sequenced in a study of breast tumors, draining lymph nodes, adjacent tissues. Breast cancer patients provided tissue from their axillary draining lymph nodes. Using its own MiXCR run on the multiplex PCR reads, TCRdb lists one record per CDR3 protein. In the table there are about 200,000 distinct CDR3 sequences, under 40% of which are singletons. Sequenced: axillary lymph node tissue. These receptors all stem from a female donor with breast cancer. Some clones in this sample may be carry-over from other donors' samples.

This clonotype was observed at least ten times. The chain is built from TRBV7-2 and TRBJ2-5; the D is unclear. The CDR3 contains 14 residues. Deletions cut 5 bases from V and 1 base from J, with 11 bases between. Germline assignment: CDR1 SGHTA and CDR2 FQGNSA. The CDR3 spells CASSTRTVQETQYF. For the CDR3, the DNA is TGTGCCAGCAGCACTCGGACGGTCCAAGAGACCCAGTACTTC.

The gene calls are TRBV7-8 and TRBJ2-1; D is perhaps TRBD2 (5 bases). In germline, CDR1 is SGHVS, CDR2 FQNEAQ. CDR3 length equals 14 residues. The germline V and J ends were trimmed by 0 bases and 9 bases, with 12 bases remaining between them. In DNA, the CDR3 is TGTGCCAGCAGCTTAGCGGGAGTAGCGAGTGAGCAGTTCTTC. It translates to CASSLAGVASEQFF.

This clonotype came up many times. The chain combines TRBV5-6 with TRBJ2-7, with D perhaps TRBD2 (6 bases). The CDR3 spans 15 residues. Germline V gives CDR1 SGHDT, CDR2 YYEEEE. V was clipped by 0 bases and J by 2 bases, with 12 bases between them. In DNA, the CDR3 is TGTGCCAGCAGCTTGGATGGGCGGGGACCCTACGAGCAGTACTTC. This codes for CASSLDGRGPYEQYF.

This clonotype has only a few counts. This chain links TRBV6-5 with TRBJ1-3; D call uncertain. Germline V gives CDR1 MNHEY, CDR2 SVGAGI. This CDR3 region has 15 residues. Trimming removed 5 bases at V and 3 bases at J, with 14 bases between. CDR3 protein: CASSPPGFVGNTIYF. CDR3 DNA sequence: TGTGCCAGCAGTCCCCCGGGTTTTGTTGGAAACACCATATATTTT.

Comments on this clonotype: A much larger clonotype is one base distant, so this may be a read error. The chain combines TRBV19 with TRBJ2-5; a possible D gene is TRBD2 (5 bases). Germline loops: CDR1 LNHDA, CDR2 SQIVND (reference sequence). The V end lost 5 bases, the J end lost 4 bases, and 14 bases lay between the germline ends. The CDR3 spans 14 residues. The CDR3 here is CASSPTRSRETQYF. For the CDR3, the DNA is TGTGCCAGTAGTCCCACTAGATCACGAGAGACCCAGTACTTC.

This clonotype was observed at least ten times. CDR3 nucleotide sequence: TGTGCCAGCAGCGCCCAGGGCGGATACGAGCAGTACTTC. Translation: CASSAQGGYEQYF. The chain uses TRBV2 and TRBJ2-7, with D possibly TRBD1 on 5 matching bases. The V gene lost 6 bases and the J gene lost 4 bases, with 13 bases spanning the gap. From germline, CDR1 is SNHLY and CDR2 FYNNEI. This CDR3 spans 13 amino acids.

This clonotype showed up many times. V gene TRBV28 combines with J gene TRBJ1-2; a possible D gene is TRBD1 (6 bases). Germline CDR1 reads MDHEN; CDR2 reads SYDVKM. The V end was cut by 2 bases, the J end by 4 bases, with 11 bases between. This CDR3 spans 14 amino acids. The CDR3 region has the DNA TGTGCCAGCAGTTTAAGGGGGACTCTCTATGGCTACACCTTC. This encodes CASSLRGTLYGYTF.

The chain carries TRBV7-8 and TRBJ2-6, with 8 bases matching TRBD1. Germline values: CDR1 SGHVS, CDR2 FQNEAQ. CDR3 length: 18 residues. After removal of 0 bases from V and 2 bases from J, the junction contained 6 bases not matched to a gene. CDR3 nucleotide sequence: TGTGCCAGCAGCTTAGCGTTCCCACAGGGGGCTGGGGCCAACGTCCTGACTTTC. It yields the protein CASSLAFPQGAGANVLTF. Supplemented by reference TRBV7-8 and TRBJ2-6, the full variable domain reads GAGVSQSPRYKVAKRGQDVALRCDPISGHVSLFWYQQALGQGPEFLTYFQNEAQLDKSGLPSDRFFAERPEGSVSTLKIQRTQQEDSAVYLCASSLAFPQGAGANVLTFGAGSRLTVL.

The V and J genes are TRBV24-1 and TRBJ2-1, with 11 bases aligning to TRBD2. Per germline, CDR1 KGHDR and CDR2 SFDVKD. The CDR3 is 13 residues long. V lost 9 bases and J lost 8; bases outside the gene matches: 5. CDR3 sequence reads: CATRTSGSYEQFF. CDR3 in DNA: TGTGCCACCCGTACTAGCGGGAGCTATGAGCAGTTCTTC.

This chain uses TRBV7-9 with TRBJ1-1; 8 bases match TRBD1. This CDR3 comprises 15 residues. The germline gives CDR1 SEHNR, CDR2 FQNEAQ (reference sequence). V lost 1 base, J lost 6 bases, and 7 bases stayed unmatched. CDR3 DNA: TGTGCCAGCAGCTTAGTTGGACAGGGTAGGCCTGAAGCTTTCTTT. Its protein product is CASSLVGQGRPEAFF.

Concerning this clonotype itself: Possible read error: a much larger clone is one base away. This chain connects TRBV7-6 to TRBJ1-2; D not certain. CDR3 size: 15 residues. The germline gives CDR1 SGHVS, CDR2 FNYEAQ. The CDR3 DNA follows: TGTGCCAGCAGCTTAACGCACGAGCCTAACTATGGCTACCCCTTC. It is translated as CASSLTHEPNYGYPF.

The chain uses TRBV20-1 and TRBJ2-3, with D perhaps TRBD2 (6 bases). The germline CDR1 and CDR2 sequences are DFQATT and SNEGSKA (reference sequence). V dropped 3 bases and J dropped 2 bases, with 9 bases sitting between them. The CDR3 spans 13 residues. The CDR3 spells CSASGGDTDTQYF. CDR3 DNA: TGCAGTGCTAGTGGCGGGGACACAGATACGCAGTATTTT.

This chain connects TRBV15 to TRBJ1-5; D is perhaps TRBD1 (5 bases). The V end lost 3 bases, the J end lost 6 bases, and 15 bases lay between the germline ends. From germline, CDR1 is LNHNV and CDR2 YYDKDF (reference sequence). The CDR3 length is 15 residues. This CDR3 is CATSSPTDGTQPQHF. DNA of the CDR3: TGTGCCACCAGCAGCCCGACAGACGGGACTCAGCCCCAGCATTTT.

The chain uses TRBV2 and TRBJ2-7; 9 bases line up with TRBD1. V trimming: 6 bases; J trimming: 6 bases; junction bases outside the gene matches: 6. Germline loops: CDR1 SNHLY, CDR2 FYNNEI. CDR3 length equals 13 residues. CDR3 protein: CASSPRTGVEQYF. The CDR3 coding sequence is TGTGCCAGCAGCCCCCGGACAGGGGTCGAGCAGTACTTC.

This clonotype has a count of ten or more. The chain is built from TRBV12-3 or TRBV12-4 and TRBJ2-5; unclear D gene. The V end was cut by 5 bases, the J end by 5 bases, with 15 bases between. CDR3 size: 14 residues. The CDR3 DNA sequence: TGTGCCAGCAGTGCTACCCCCGGAATGGAGACCCAGTACTTC. This codes for CASSATPGMETQYF.

The DNA for the CDR3 is TGTGCCACCAGTGATCCCGGACTAGCGGGAGGAGATACGCAGTATTTT. Its protein product is CATSDPGLAGGDTQYF. The rearrangement links TRBV24-1 to TRBJ2-3; 14 positions agree with TRBD2. CDR3 length equals 16 residues. Trimming cost V 3 bases and J 5 bases; bases outside gene matches: 3. Looked up from germline, CDR1 is KGHDR and CDR2 is SFDVKD.

This clonotype came up a few times. A clone one base away is much larger, so this may be a read error. The chain joins TRBV20-1 to TRBJ2-1; D is unclear. The CDR3 sequence is 12 residues long. V shed 6 bases and J shed 13 bases, with 19 bases lying between them. Germline V gene sequence: CDR1 DFQATT, CDR2 SNEGSKA (reference sequence). In nucleotides, the CDR3 is TGCAGTGCCAGGCGTGGGGTTGAGACCCAGTTCTTC. Translation: CSARRGVETQFF.

This clonotype was detected only a few times. The chain joins TRBV3-1 to TRBJ2-5; 10 nucleotides align to TRBD1. This CDR3 has 17 amino acids. With 0 bases clipped from V and 1 base from J, the junction kept 5 bases outside the gene matches. CDR1 and CDR2 (germline): LGHDT, YNNKEL (reference sequence). CDR3 nucleotides: TGTGCCAGCAGCCAAGATATCAGGACAGGGGGCCAAGAGACCCAGTACTTC. Protein product: CASSQDIRTGGQETQYF.

The J gene is TRBJ1-4, the V gene TRBV3-1; maybe TRBD1 (6 bases). V lost 0 bases, J lost 6 bases, and 11 bases lay in between. CDR1 is LGHDT, CDR2 YNNKEL, per germline (reference sequence). CDR3 size: 15 residues. Written as DNA, the CDR3 is TGTGCCAGCAGCCAAGATTGGGGGCTGGATGAAAAACTGTTTTTT. Its translation is CASSQDWGLDEKLFF.

This clonotype has at least ten counts. The J gene is TRBJ2-7, the V gene TRBV11-3; the match to TRBD1 covers 10 bases. Germline assignment: CDR1 SGHNT and CDR2 YENEEA. Unmatched junction bases numbered 5, after V lost 0 bases and J lost 6 bases. The CDR3 length is 15 residues. CDR3 protein: CASSLDLDRGREQYF. The CDR3 DNA reads TGTGCCAGCAGCTTAGATCTCGACAGGGGGCGCGAGCAGTACTTC.

This clonotype has at least ten counts. This chain links TRBV19 with TRBJ2-7, with D possibly being TRBD1 or TRBD2 (5 bases each). Trimming left V 7 bases short and J 2 bases short, with 12 bases between. Germline V CDR1 and CDR2: LNHDA, SQIVND (reference sequence). This CDR3 has 13 residues. The CDR3 loop is CASMMGPTYEQYF. The CDR3 DNA sequence: TGTGCCAGTATGATGGGACCGACCTACGAGCAGTACTTC.

The sample holds many counts of this clonotype. The chain is built from TRBV18 and TRBJ1-5; D unclear. In germline, CDR1 is KGHSH, CDR2 LQKENI. The V end was cut by 1 base, the J end by 2 bases, with 6 bases between. The CDR3 has 14 residues. CDR3: CASSPLGGNQPQHF. The CDR3 DNA reads TGTGCCAGCTCACCACTCGGGGGCAATCAGCCCCAGCATTTT. Using reference TRBV18 and TRBJ1-5 for the parts outside the CDR3, the full variable domain is NAGVMQNPRHLVRRRGQEARLRCSPMKGHSHVYWYRQLPEEGLKFMVYLQKENIIDESGMPKERFSAEFPKEGPSILRIQQVVRGDSAAYFCASSPLGGNQPQHFGDGTRLSIL.

This clonotype showed up many times. The chain employs TRBV10-1 and TRBJ2-1; 11 nucleotides line up with TRBD2. The CDR3 runs to 14 residues. CDR1 is WNHNN, CDR2 SYGVQD, per germline (reference sequence). V was clipped by 2 bases and J by 10 bases; unmatched bases: 4. CDR3 protein: CASSETSGGAEQFF. The CDR3 bases are TGCGCCAGCAGTGAGACTAGCGGGGGTGCCGAGCAGTTCTTC.